These 8 T cell receptor beta chains came from one sample sequenced in a study of cytomegalovirus exposure and HLA in healthy donors. The PCR contained 60 Vbeta and 13 Jbeta primers. Assay: immunoSEQ multiplex PCR; the TCRdb copy retains only in-frame clones and omits some. In the table there are about 160,000 clones, roughly 81% of which are singletons. The source material was PBMCs. These receptors were collected from a young man in good health and CMV-seropositive.

V gene TRBV11-2 combines with J gene TRBJ2-7, with 7 nucleotides matching TRBD2. The CDR3 covers 14 residues. V lost 1 base, J lost 2 bases, and 2 bases stayed unmatched. CDR1 and CDR2 from the germline V gene are SGHAT and FQNNGV. In DNA, the CDR3 is TGTGCCAGCAGCTTAGGGCGGGGGACCTACGAGCAGTACTTC. Encoded protein: CASSLGRGTYEQYF.

V usage is TRBV11-2 and J usage is TRBJ2-1, with a weak D call TRBD2 (6 bases). The V gene's germline CDR1 is SGHAT and CDR2 FQNNGV. V lost 0 bases to trimming and J lost 7 bases, with 13 bases between them. The CDR3 has 15 amino acids. The CDR3 sequence: CASSLDRASGNEQFF. CDR3 bases: TGTGCCAGCAGCTTAGATCGGGCCAGCGGGAATGAGCAGTTCTTC.

CDR3 sequence reads: CASSSEDRSGSAEAFF. CDR3 DNA sequence: TGTGCCAGCAGCTCAGAGGACAGGTCGGGGTCGGCTGAAGCTTTCTTT. The chain carries TRBV9 and TRBJ1-1; 7 bases match TRBD1. From germline, CDR1 is SGDLS and CDR2 YYNGEE. V was clipped by 4 bases and J by 6 bases; unmatched bases: 15. The CDR3 is 16 residues long.

This clone appeared a single time. The chain couples TRBV7-6 to TRBJ2-3, with 12 bases matching TRBD2. After removal of 4 bases from V and 0 bases from J, the junction contained 5 bases not matched to a gene. Per germline, CDR1 SGHVS and CDR2 FNYEAQ. This CDR3 has 17 residues. The CDR3 spells CASSSSGGVTSTDTQYF. The CDR3 region has the DNA TGTGCCAGCAGCTCTAGCGGGGGGGTGACTAGCACAGATACGCAGTATTTT.

The chain recombines TRBV16 with TRBJ1-2; 7 bases agree with TRBD1. Germline V gene data show CDR1 as KGHSY and CDR2 as FQNENV. Unmatched junction bases numbered 4, after V lost 3 bases and J lost 3 bases. The CDR3 is 14 amino acids. The CDR3 loop reads CASSHRDSDYGYTF. The DNA for the CDR3 is TGTGCCAGCAGCCATAGGGACAGTGACTATGGCTACACCTTC.

The chain couples TRBV7-2 to TRBJ2-7, with 8 positions matching TRBD2. This CDR3 is 15 amino acids long. V lost 1 base to trimming and J lost 6 bases; unmatched junction nucleotides: 8. Germline CDR1 reads SGHTA; CDR2 reads FQGNSA. CDR3 nucleotide sequence: TGTGCCAGCAGCTTAGACGGGACTAGAACGAGCGAGCAGTACTTC. Translation: CASSLDGTRTSEQYF. Filled out from reference TRBV7-2 and TRBJ2-7, the complete variable domain reads GAGVSQSPSNKVTEKGKDVELRCDPISGHTALYWYRQSLGQGLEFLIYFQGNSAPDKSGLPSDRFSAERTGGSVSTLTIQRTQQEDSAVYLCASSLDGTRTSEQYFGPGTRLTVT.

This clone has a single count. The J gene is TRBJ2-3, the V gene TRBV27, with D tentatively TRBD2 (6 bases). Trimming took 5 bases from V and 3 from J, leaving 15 bases between them. The CDR3 is 15 residues long. Germline V gives CDR1 MNHEY, CDR2 SMNVEV (reference sequence). In DNA, the CDR3 is TGTGCCAGCAGTCGGGGGATGGGCATTACAGATACGCAGTATTTT. This translates into CASSRGMGITDTQYF.

The chain recombines TRBV6-6 with TRBJ1-1; 8 bases agree with TRBD1. From germline, CDR1 is MNHNY and CDR2 SVGAGI (reference sequence). The CDR3 length is 15 residues. The V and J ends lost 2 bases and 4 bases, in that order; junction bases with no gene match: 6. CDR3 protein: CASSYGQGVGTEAFF. The DNA of the CDR3 is TGTGCCAGCAGTTACGGACAGGGTGTCGGCACTGAAGCTTTCTTT.